A single TCR beta chain is shown here with its context. These data belong to a study of T cell changes during pregnancy in multiple sclerosis. Here immunoSEQ multiplex PCR was the method, and the copy in TCRdb shows in-frame clones only, minus some. The data show 65,000 to 85,000 clones, approximately 93% seen once. This CDR3 has 16 amino acids. V was pared by 4 bases and J by 6 bases, with 10 bases of the junction left unmatched. Per the germline V gene, CDR1 is MNHNS and CDR2 is SASEGT. Material: peripheral blood, obtained in the second trimester of pregnancy. V usage is TRBV6-1 and J usage is TRBJ2-2, with 8 bases matching TRBD1. This TCR was sampled from a female donor with multiple sclerosis, enrolled in a pregnancy study. The CDR3 region has the DNA TGTGCCAGCAGTGGACCGACAGGGGAGGTCTCCGGGGAGCTGTTTTTT. It translates to CASSGPTGEVSGELFF.